The 30 T cell receptor beta chains listed next were all sequenced from one sample in a study of OX40 agonist ivuxolimab in advanced cancers. The data were produced by immunoSEQ multiplex PCR, yet TCRdb's version contains in-frame clones alone and is incomplete. Among more than 75,000 clones listed, 80% to 90% were seen once. Sequences were derived from CD4+ or CD8+ T cells sorted from blood, sampled in a trial of the OX40 agonist ivuxolimab. The source is an adult with an advanced solid tumor such as melanoma, head and neck, liver or kidney cancer.

The chain is built from TRBV29-1 and TRBJ2-7; 8 bases match TRBD1. The length of the CDR3 is 14 residues. Germline V CDR1 and CDR2: SQVTM, ANQGSEA. V gave up 1 base and J gave up 5 bases; unmatched junction bases: 7. The CDR3 nucleotides read TGCAGCGTTGAAGGTTTGACAGGGGTCCACGAGCAGTACTTC. This encodes CSVEGLTGVHEQYF.

The chain combines TRBV7-9 with TRBJ2-3, with TRBD1 identical over 7 bases. The CDR3 contains 15 residues. CDR1 and CDR2 (germline): SEHNR, FQNEAQ (reference sequence). The ends lost 1 base at V and 4 bases at J; junction bases unmatched: 5. The CDR3 region is CASSLEGAGADTQYF. CDR3 nucleotide sequence: TGTGCCAGCAGCTTAGAGGGGGCCGGGGCAGATACGCAGTATTTT.

In this sample, this clone turned up once. In DNA, the CDR3 is TGTGCCAGCTCATTTTCAGGGTCTAACACTGAAGCTTTCTTT. Translating gives CASSFSGSNTEAFF. The genes are TRBV18 and TRBJ1-1, with D possibly being TRBD1 (5 bases). Germline V gives CDR1 KGHSH, CDR2 LQKENI. The CDR3 runs 14 residues. Trimming shortened V by 5 bases and J by 2 bases, and 12 bases separated the two germline ends.

The chain has TRBV18 and TRBJ2-2, with TRBD2 matching 8 bases. The CDR3 contains 17 residues. Germline CDR1 and CDR2: KGHSH and LQKENI. Trimming at V came to 3 bases and at J to 3 bases, leaving 9 bases not matched to a gene. The CDR3: CASSPTTLAGHTGELFF. CDR3 DNA: TGTGCCAGCTCACCGACCACCTTAGCGGGACACACCGGGGAGCTGTTTTTT. Together with reference TRBV18 and TRBJ2-2, the CDR3 gives the full variable domain: NAGVMQNPRHLVRRRGQEARLRCSPMKGHSHVYWYRQLPEEGLKFMVYLQKENIIDESGMPKERFSAEFPKEGPSILRIQQVVRGDSAAYFCASSPTTLAGHTGELFFGEGSRLTVL.

The V and J genes are TRBV11-2 and TRBJ1-1; D not certain. Per the germline V gene, CDR1 is SGHAT and CDR2 is FQNNGV. The germline V and J ends were trimmed by 4 bases and 3 bases, with 15 bases remaining between them. The CDR3 covers 15 residues. CDR3 loop: CASSSLTFTDTEAFF. The DNA for the CDR3 is TGTGCCAGCAGCTCCTTGACATTTACGGACACTGAAGCTTTCTTT.

This sequence joins TRBV5-6 and TRBJ2-7; TRBD2 might be the D (6 bases). This CDR3 is built from 13 residues. Trimming removed 0 bases at V and 7 bases at J, with 11 bases between. Germline values: CDR1 SGHDT, CDR2 YYEEEE. CDR3 residues: CASSLVGGMEQYF. The CDR3 DNA sequence: TGTGCCAGCAGCTTGGTTGGGGGGATGGAGCAGTACTTC.

The gene calls are TRBV6-1 and TRBJ1-2, with TRBD1 identical over 9 bases. The germline gives CDR1 MNHNS, CDR2 SASEGT. V dropped 7 bases and J dropped 4; count of bases not matched to a gene: 10. The CDR3 totals 15 residues. The CDR3 sequence: CASTQREDRGYGYTF. DNA for the CDR3: TGTGCCAGCACCCAAAGAGAGGACAGGGGCTATGGCTACACCTTC.

This clone was seen more than once but under ten times. The chain carries TRBV18 and TRBJ2-7, with 7 bases lining up with TRBD1. CDR3 size: 15 residues. Per germline, CDR1 KGHSH and CDR2 LQKENI. V dropped 3 bases and J dropped 5; count of bases not matched to a gene: 10. The CDR3 nucleotides are TGTGCCAGCTCACCCACAGGGGTCCCCGTGAACGAGCAGTACTTC. This encodes CASSPTGVPVNEQYF.

The count of this clone is one. This chain links TRBV7-3 with TRBJ1-1, with D hard to call. Germline CDR1 reads SGHTA; CDR2 reads FQGTGA. This CDR3 spans 13 amino acids. Trimming removed 2 bases at V and 2 bases at J, with 6 bases between. The CDR3 reads CASSLLINTEAFF. The CDR3 coding sequence is TGTGCCAGCAGCTTATTGATAAACACTGAAGCTTTCTTT.

V usage is TRBV20-1 and J usage is TRBJ1-1; 7 positions match TRBD1. The germline V gene encodes CDR1 DFQATT and CDR2 SNEGSKA (reference sequence). V shed 4 bases and J 7 bases; nucleotides not matched to a gene: 3. The CDR3 spans 11 residues. This chain's CDR3 is CSATTGNEAFF. The CDR3 coding sequence is TGCAGTGCTACGACAGGGAATGAAGCTTTCTTT.

V and J are TRBV5-8 and TRBJ1-2; D not resolved. Germline V gives CDR1 SGHTS, CDR2 YDEGEE. The CDR3 is made up of 12 amino acids. Trimming shortened V by 0 bases and J by 5 bases, and 5 bases separated the two germline ends. The CDR3 DNA reads as TGTGCCAGCAGCTTGGGGGTATATGGCTACACCTTC. Translating it yields CASSLGVYGYTF.

This rearrangement joins TRBV7-2 to TRBJ1-6; TRBD1 is a possible D gene (6 bases). Trimming cost V 3 bases and J 10 bases, with 13 bases left between them. Germline V gene data show CDR1 as SGHTA and CDR2 as FQGNSA. The CDR3 is made up of 14 amino acids. CDR3 nucleotide sequence: TGTGCCAGCAGCTTCCCAGGGGTAGGGTCACCCCTCCACTTT. It codes for CASSFPGVGSPLHF.

V is TRBV28 and J is TRBJ2-7; 11 nucleotides agree with TRBD2. From germline, CDR1 is MDHEN and CDR2 SYDVKM. Germline trimming cut 2 bases from V and 4 bases from J; bases unmatched to any gene: 4. The CDR3 is 15 residues long. CDR3 bases: TGTGCCAGCAGTTTAGTCTCTAGCGGGAGGTACGAGCAGTACTTC. Amino acid sequence: CASSLVSSGRYEQYF.

The CDR3 sequence: CASSLPGLGPTDTQYF. CDR3 DNA sequence: TGTGCCAGCAGCCTGCCGGGACTTGGACCCACAGATACGCAGTATTTT. The chain combines TRBV5-4 with TRBJ2-3; D might be TRBD2 (6 bases). Germline V gives CDR1 SGHNT, CDR2 YYREEE (reference sequence). This CDR3 has 16 amino acids. V was cut by 4 bases and J by 2 bases, with 17 bases left in between.

V usage is TRBV6-5 and J usage is TRBJ1-4; 8 bases fit TRBD1. There are 15 residues in the CDR3. V shed 2 bases and J 5 bases; nucleotides not matched to a gene: 4. Germline-derived CDR1 and CDR2 are MNHEY and SVGAGI. This CDR3 is CASSYPGQGNEKLFF. In DNA, the CDR3 is TGTGCCAGCAGTTACCCTGGACAGGGCAATGAAAAACTGTTTTTT.

V usage is TRBV19 and J usage is TRBJ1-2; D is possibly TRBD1 (5 bases). Germline CDR1 is LNHDA and CDR2 is SQIVND (reference sequence). The CDR3 loop spans 12 amino acids. The V and J ends lost 7 bases and 3 bases respectively, with 9 bases between them. The CDR3 DNA reads TGTGCCAGTAAACGGGGGGACTATGGCTACACCTTC. It encodes CASKRGDYGYTF.

The chain links TRBV7-2 to TRBJ2-1; the D is unclear. The germline V and J ends were trimmed by 2 bases and 9 bases, with 11 bases remaining between them. The germline V gene encodes CDR1 SGHTA and CDR2 FQGNSA. CDR3 length: 13 residues. The CDR3 DNA follows: TGTGCCAGCAGCTTATATGCAGGAAGTGAGCAGTTCTTC. This codes for CASSLYAGSEQFF.

The chain recombines TRBV5-1 with TRBJ2-5; 10 bases are shared with TRBD2. The J call may be faulty, since TRBJ2-7 better matches the DNA end. This CDR3 is built from 15 residues. Per germline, CDR1 SGHRS and CDR2 YFSETQ. CDR3 bases: TGCGCCAGCAGCACGGGACTAGCGTTCGGGGGCGAGCAGTACTTC. Its protein product is CASSTGLAFGGEQYF.

The V gene is TRBV7-9, the J gene TRBJ1-5, with D possibly matching TRBD1 (6 bases). Germline-derived CDR1 and CDR2 are SEHNR and FQNEAQ (reference sequence). V lost 4 bases, J lost 0 bases, and 10 bases lay in between. CDR3 length equals 15 residues. The CDR3 reads CASSSGEYSNQPQHF. CDR3 nucleotides: TGTGCCAGCAGCTCAGGGGAGTATAGCAATCAGCCCCAGCATTTT.

The chain couples TRBV7-3 to TRBJ1-1, with no clear D. The CDR3 consists of 13 residues. CDR1 SGHTA and CDR2 FQGTGA come from the germline V gene. V was shortened by 5 bases and J by 1 base, with 8 bases between the two germline ends. CDR3 region: CASSPGPNTEAFF. CDR3 DNA sequence: TGTGCCAGCAGCCCGGGCCCGAACACTGAAGCTTTCTTT.

The chain has TRBV11-2 and TRBJ2-3; D uncertain. CDR1 is SGHAT, CDR2 FQNNGV, per germline. This CDR3 has 15 amino acids. V was shortened by 1 base and J by 0 bases, with 8 bases between the two germline ends. The CDR3 loop reads CASSLGVSSTDTQYF. The CDR3 DNA reads TGTGCCAGCAGCTTAGGCGTTTCAAGCACAGATACGCAGTATTTT.

This sequence joins TRBV5-8 and TRBJ1-2; 7 bases agree with TRBD1. Per germline, CDR1 SGHTS and CDR2 YDEGEE. With 4 bases clipped from V and 8 bases from J, the junction kept 11 bases outside the gene matches. This CDR3 contains 14 residues. CDR3 sequence reads: CASSDAGTAEGYTF. CDR3 bases: TGTGCCAGCAGCGACGCCGGGACAGCTGAGGGCTACACCTTC.

The chain carries TRBV2 and TRBJ1-5; 8 positions agree with TRBD1. V lost 7 bases, J lost 7 bases, and 12 bases stayed unmatched. The CDR3 totals 15 residues. Germline assignment: CDR1 SNHLY and CDR2 FYNNEI. CDR3 protein: CASMTGRGLGQPQHF. CDR3 DNA: TGTGCCAGCATGACGGGCAGGGGGCTTGGACAGCCCCAGCATTTT.

The chain joins TRBV11-2 to TRBJ2-2; tentative D call: TRBD1 (6 bases). Germline-derived CDR1 and CDR2 are SGHAT and FQNNGV. The CDR3 covers 15 residues. V gave up 4 bases and J gave up 5 bases, with 14 bases separating them. This CDR3 is CASSSDRLLTGELFF. CDR3 nucleotide sequence: TGTGCCAGCAGCTCGGACAGACTCTTGACCGGGGAGCTGTTTTTT. Full variable domain (missing parts from reference TRBV11-2 and TRBJ2-2): EAGVAQSPRYKIIEKRQSVAFWCNPISGHATLYWYQQILGQGPKLLIQFQNNGVVDDSQLPKDRFSAERLKGVDSTLKIQPAKLEDSAVYLCASSSDRLLTGELFFGEGSRLTVL.

This sequence joins TRBV4-1 and TRBJ2-5; 7 nucleotides agree with TRBD2. The CDR3 loop spans 17 amino acids. The trim removed 0 bases at V and 5 bases at J, leaving 12 bases unmatched. Germline V gene lookup returns CDR1 MGHRA and CDR2 YSYEKL. CDR3 residues: CASSQDPKTPGGETQYF. Here the CDR3 DNA reads TGCGCCAGCAGCCAAGATCCTAAGACACCCGGGGGGGAGACCCAGTACTTC.

The chain links TRBV21-1 to TRBJ2-7. TRBV21-1 is given as a pseudogene. This CDR3 spans 16 amino acids. The CDR3 reads CASSSSRGVAGWEQYF. CDR3 nucleotide sequence: TGTGCCAGCAGCTCTTCCCGAGGGGTGGCCGGGTGGGAGCAGTACTTC.

The chain has TRBV6-1 and TRBJ2-5; 7 bases are a match to TRBD2. Trimming took 7 bases from V and 2 from J; bases not matched to a gene: 10. CDR1 is MNHNS and CDR2 is SASEGT in the germline V gene. CDR3 length: 15 amino acids. CDR3 in DNA: TGTGCCAGCACTCCTGGCGGAGCGGGGCAAGAGACCCAGTACTTC. Protein product: CASTPGGAGQETQYF.

The rearrangement joins TRBV7-9 to TRBJ1-3; 8 positions agree with TRBD1. Per the germline V gene, CDR1 is SEHNR and CDR2 is FQNEAQ (reference sequence). This CDR3 spans 14 amino acids. J was trimmed by 4 bases and V by 3 bases; bases with no gene match: 2. CDR3 DNA: TGTGCCAGCAGCTTGGACAGGGCCGGAAACACCATATATTTT. This translates into CASSLDRAGNTIYF.

The chain couples TRBV13 to TRBJ2-1, with D perhaps assigned TRBD1 or TRBD2 (6 bases each). Trimming took off 8 bases at V and 8 bases at J, with 22 bases between the two ends. Germline CDR1 reads PRHDT; CDR2 reads FYEKMQ (reference sequence). This CDR3 comprises 15 residues. CDR3 nucleotides: TGTGCCAGCTGCCAGCTGGGGGGCCCTCGGTATGAGCAGTTCTTC. This encodes CASCQLGGPRYEQFF.

This chain uses TRBV27 with TRBJ2-1, with 11 bases fitting TRBD2. Trimming cost V 5 bases and J 5 bases; bases outside gene matches: 5. Germline lookup yields CDR1 MNHEY and CDR2 SMNVEV (reference sequence). CDR3 length equals 15 residues. CDR3 protein: CASSIVAGGDNEQFF. CDR3 coding DNA: TGTGCCAGCAGTATAGTAGCGGGAGGGGACAATGAGCAGTTCTTC.